Listed here are 8 T cell receptor beta chains from one sample, sequenced in a study of cytomegalovirus exposure and HLA in healthy donors (dated by TCRdb to about 2017). Library preparation was by the immunoSEQ multiplex PCR assay. A mixture of 60 forward primers for TCR Vbeta segments and 13 reverse primers for TCR Jbeta segments was used in the multiplex PCR. TCRdb limited this immuneACCESS table to in-frame rearrangements with V and J called. A share of clones is missing; checked studies link under half to unresolved V genes, and the rest is unexplained. The sample includes 150,000 to 200,000 clones, with approximately 82% observed a single time. The biggest ten clones account for nearly 8.5% of the sample. Sequencing used PBMCs. The receptors stem from a male donor in good health and CMV-seropositive.

This chain uses TRBV4-1 with TRBJ1-1; possibly TRBD1 for D (5 bases). CDR1 and CDR2 (germline): MGHRA, YSYEKL. This CDR3 contains 16 residues. The V and J ends lost 0 bases and 0 bases respectively, with 11 bases between them. CDR3 sequence (DNA): TGCGCCAGCAGCCAAGATACTGGGGCGATGAACACTGAAGCTTTCTTT. Its translation is CASSQDTGAMNTEAFF.

CDR3 sequence: CASRRNRGNTEAFF. The CDR3 DNA reads as TGTGCCAGCAGACGAAACAGGGGGAACACTGAAGCTTTCTTT. The genes are TRBV5-4 and TRBJ1-1; 7 positions match TRBD1. The CDR3 sequence is 14 residues long. Germline loops: CDR1 SGHNT, CDR2 YYREEE (reference sequence). Unmatched junction bases numbered 5, after V lost 5 bases and J lost 1 base.

The rearrangement uses TRBV7-2 and TRBJ1-2; D is perhaps TRBD1 (6 bases). V was trimmed by 5 bases and J by 7 bases, leaving 14 bases between them. The CDR3 consists of 13 residues. Germline loops: CDR1 SGHTA, CDR2 FQGNSA. CDR3 region: CASSRDKGFGYTF. CDR3 DNA sequence: TGTGCCAGCAGCCGGGACAAGGGCTTTGGCTACACCTTC.

The chain is built from TRBV4-1 and TRBJ2-5, with a possible D match to TRBD1 (5 bases). The CDR3 has 15 amino acids. V dropped 0 bases and J dropped 5 bases, with 13 bases sitting between them. CDR1 is MGHRA and CDR2 is YSYEKL in the germline V gene. Here the CDR3 DNA reads TGCGCCAGCAGCCAAGACTTCCGTTCAGGGGAGACCCAGTACTTC. This translates into CASSQDFRSGETQYF.

For the CDR3, the DNA is TGTGCCAGCAGCCGAAGCGGAACCTCCTACAATGAGCAGTTCTTC. This encodes CASSRSGTSYNEQFF. The V gene is TRBV2, the J gene TRBJ2-1; D is perhaps TRBD2 (5 bases). In germline, CDR1 is SNHLY, CDR2 FYNNEI. This CDR3 contains 15 residues. Trimming stripped 6 bases from V and 0 bases from J, with 12 bases between.

This chain connects TRBV30 to TRBJ2-2; 9 nucleotides line up with TRBD1. CDR1 GTSNPN and CDR2 SVGIG come from the germline V gene (reference sequence). The V and J ends lost 8 bases and 0 bases, in that order; junction bases with no gene match: 4. The CDR3 length is 14 residues. The CDR3 reads CAGRDRANTGELFF. CDR3 in DNA: TGTGCCGGCCGGGACAGGGCGAACACCGGGGAGCTGTTTTTT.

The CDR3 DNA is TGTGCCAGCAGCGCCCCCGGGGGCGGGAGCTCCTACAATGAGCAGTTCTTC. Amino acid sequence: CASSAPGGGSSYNEQFF. The genes are TRBV7-6 and TRBJ2-1; a weak D match, TRBD2 (7 bases). The CDR3 is 17 residues long. V shed 5 bases and J shed 0 bases, with 17 bases lying between them. Germline V gives CDR1 SGHVS, CDR2 FNYEAQ.

The V and J genes are TRBV5-4 and TRBJ2-1; no definite D call. Per the germline V gene, CDR1 is SGHNT and CDR2 is YYREEE (reference sequence). This CDR3 is 13 amino acids long. V lost 0 bases to trimming and J lost 8 bases, with 9 bases between them. Here the CDR3 DNA reads TGTGCCAGCAGCTTGGTGCGCGGCGATGAGCAGTTCTTC. Encoded protein: CASSLVRGDEQFF.